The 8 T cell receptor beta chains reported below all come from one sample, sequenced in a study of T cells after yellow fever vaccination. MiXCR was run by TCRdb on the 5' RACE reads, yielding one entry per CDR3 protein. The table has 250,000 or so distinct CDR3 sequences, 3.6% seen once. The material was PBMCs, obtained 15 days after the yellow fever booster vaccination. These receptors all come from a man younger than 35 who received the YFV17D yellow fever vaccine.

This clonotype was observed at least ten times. The CDR3 spells CASSPGGVHIDTQYF. The CDR3 DNA reads TGTGCCAGCAGTCCAGGGGGGGTTCACATAGATACGCAGTATTTT. This chain joins TRBV11-2 and TRBJ2-3; D tentatively fits TRBD1 or TRBD2 (7 bases each). The germline CDR1 and CDR2 sequences are SGHAT and FQNNGV. The germline V and J ends were trimmed by 6 bases and 5 bases, with 18 bases remaining between them. This CDR3 spans 15 amino acids. Combining the CDR3 with reference TRBV11-2 and TRBJ2-3 gives the whole variable domain EAGVAQSPRYKIIEKRQSVAFWCNPISGHATLYWYQQILGQGPKLLIQFQNNGVVDDSQLPKDRFSAERLKGVDSTLKIQPAKLEDSAVYLCASSPGGVHIDTQYFGPGTRLTVL.

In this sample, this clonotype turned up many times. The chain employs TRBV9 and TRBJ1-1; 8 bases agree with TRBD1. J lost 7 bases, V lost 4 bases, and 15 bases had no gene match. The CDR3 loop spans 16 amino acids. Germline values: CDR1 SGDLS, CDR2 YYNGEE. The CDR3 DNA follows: TGTGCCAGCAGCACCATTTATGACAGGGGTGGGATTGAAGCTTTCTTT. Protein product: CASSTIYDRGGIEAFF.

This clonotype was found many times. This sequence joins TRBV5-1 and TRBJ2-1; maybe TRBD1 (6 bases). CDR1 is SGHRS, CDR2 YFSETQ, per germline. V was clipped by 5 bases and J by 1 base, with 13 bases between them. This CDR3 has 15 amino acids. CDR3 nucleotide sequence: TGCGCCAGCAGGGGGGCTTTAAGATCCTACAATGAGCAGTTCTTC. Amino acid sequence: CASRGALRSYNEQFF.

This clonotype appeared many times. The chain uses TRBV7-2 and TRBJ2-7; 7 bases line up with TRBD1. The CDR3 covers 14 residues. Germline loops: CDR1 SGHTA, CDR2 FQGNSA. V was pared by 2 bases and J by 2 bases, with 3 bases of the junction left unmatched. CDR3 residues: CASSLNRGTYEQYF. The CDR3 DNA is TGTGCCAGCAGCTTAAACAGGGGTACCTACGAGCAGTACTTC.

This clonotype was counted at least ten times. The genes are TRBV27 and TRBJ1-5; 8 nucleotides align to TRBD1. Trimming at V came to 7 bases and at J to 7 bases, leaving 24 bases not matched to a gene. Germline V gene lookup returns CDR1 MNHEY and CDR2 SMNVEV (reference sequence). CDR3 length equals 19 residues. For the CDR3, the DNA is TGTGCCAGCAAACCAAGCGCCGGACAGGGTTTTTCCGGGTGGCAGCCCCAGCATTTT. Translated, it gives CASKPSAGQGFSGWQPQHF.

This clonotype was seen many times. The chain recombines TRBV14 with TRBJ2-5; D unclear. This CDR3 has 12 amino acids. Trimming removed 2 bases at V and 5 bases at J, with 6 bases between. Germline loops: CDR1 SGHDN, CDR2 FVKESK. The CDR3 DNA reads TGTGCCAGCAGCCAAATTTTCGAGACCCAGTACTTC. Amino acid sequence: CASSQIFETQYF.

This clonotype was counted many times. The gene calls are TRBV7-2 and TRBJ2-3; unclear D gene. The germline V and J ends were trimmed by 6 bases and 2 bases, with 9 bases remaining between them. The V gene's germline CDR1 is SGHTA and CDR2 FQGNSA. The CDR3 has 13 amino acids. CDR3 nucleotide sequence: TGTGCCAGCAGGCCCGACAACACAGATACGCAGTATTTT. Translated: CASRPDNTDTQYF.

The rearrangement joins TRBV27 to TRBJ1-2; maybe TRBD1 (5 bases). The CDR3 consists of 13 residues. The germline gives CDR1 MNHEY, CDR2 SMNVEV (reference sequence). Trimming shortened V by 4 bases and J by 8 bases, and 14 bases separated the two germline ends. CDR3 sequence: CASSYDRSGGYTF. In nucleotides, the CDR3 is TGTGCCAGCAGTTACGACAGATCTGGAGGCTACACCTTC.